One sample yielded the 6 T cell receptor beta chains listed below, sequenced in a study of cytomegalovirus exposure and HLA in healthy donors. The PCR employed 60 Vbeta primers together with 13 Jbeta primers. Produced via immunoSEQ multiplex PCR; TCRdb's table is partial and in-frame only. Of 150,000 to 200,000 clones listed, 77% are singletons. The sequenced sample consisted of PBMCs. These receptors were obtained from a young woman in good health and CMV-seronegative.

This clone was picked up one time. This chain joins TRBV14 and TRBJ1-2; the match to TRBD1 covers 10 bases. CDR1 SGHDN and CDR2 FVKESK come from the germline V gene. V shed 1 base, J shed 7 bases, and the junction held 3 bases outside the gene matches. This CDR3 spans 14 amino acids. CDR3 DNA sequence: TGTGCCAGCAGCCAAGTCGGGACAGGGGTTGGCTACACCTTC. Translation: CASSQVGTGVGYTF.

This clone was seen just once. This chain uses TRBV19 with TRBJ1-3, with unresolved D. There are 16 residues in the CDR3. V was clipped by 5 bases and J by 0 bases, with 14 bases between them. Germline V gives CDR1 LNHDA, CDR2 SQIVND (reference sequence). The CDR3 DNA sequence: TGTGCCAGTAGTTCCCGAGACACGGCCTCTGGAAACACCATATATTTT. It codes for CASSSRDTASGNTIYF.

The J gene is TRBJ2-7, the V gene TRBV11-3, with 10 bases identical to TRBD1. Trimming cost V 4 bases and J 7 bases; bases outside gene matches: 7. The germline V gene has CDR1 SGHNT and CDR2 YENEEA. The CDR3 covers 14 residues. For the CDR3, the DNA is TGTGCCAGCAGCTCAGGGACAGGGGCACGGGAGCAGTACTTC. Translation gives CASSSGTGAREQYF. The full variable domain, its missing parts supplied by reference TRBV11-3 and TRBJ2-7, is EAGVVQSPRYKIIEKKQPVAFWCNPISGHNTLYWYLQNLGQGPELLIRYENEEAVDDSQLPKDRFSAERLKGVDSTLKIQPAELGDSAVYLCASSSGTGAREQYFGPGTRLTVT.

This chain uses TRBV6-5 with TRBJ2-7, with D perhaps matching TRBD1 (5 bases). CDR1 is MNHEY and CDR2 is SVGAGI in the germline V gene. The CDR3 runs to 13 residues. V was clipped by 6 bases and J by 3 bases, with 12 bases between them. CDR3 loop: CASRIPDSYEQYF. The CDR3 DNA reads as TGTGCCAGCAGGATACCCGACAGCTACGAGCAGTACTTC.

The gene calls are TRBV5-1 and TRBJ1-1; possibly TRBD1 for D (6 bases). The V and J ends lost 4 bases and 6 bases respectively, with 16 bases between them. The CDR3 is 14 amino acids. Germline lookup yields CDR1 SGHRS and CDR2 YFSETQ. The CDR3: CASSPGPGGPEAFF. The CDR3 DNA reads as TGCGCCAGCAGCCCCGGCCCCGGGGGGCCTGAAGCTTTCTTT. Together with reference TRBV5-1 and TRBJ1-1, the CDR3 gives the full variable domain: KAGVTQTPRYLIKTRGQQVTLSCSPISGHRSVSWYQQTPGQGLQFLFEYFSETQRNKGNFPGRFSGRQFSNSRSEMNVSTLELGDSALYLCASSPGPGGPEAFFGQGTRLTVV.

The CDR3 sequence is CASTQDRVMESPLHF. The CDR3, as DNA: TGTGCCAGTACCCAGGACAGGGTAATGGAATCACCCCTCCACTTT. The chain combines TRBV19 with TRBJ1-6, with 8 bases lining up with TRBD1. The trim removed 7 bases at V and 10 bases at J, leaving 12 bases unmatched. Germline V gene data show CDR1 as LNHDA and CDR2 as SQIVND (reference sequence). The CDR3 sequence is 15 residues long. Using reference TRBV19 and TRBJ1-6 for the parts outside the CDR3, the full variable domain is DGGITQSPKYLFRKEGQNVTLSCEQNLNHDAMYWYRQDPGQGLRLIYYSQIVNDFQKGDIAEGYSVSREKKESFPLTVTSAQKNPTAFYLCASTQDRVMESPLHFGNGTRLTVT.